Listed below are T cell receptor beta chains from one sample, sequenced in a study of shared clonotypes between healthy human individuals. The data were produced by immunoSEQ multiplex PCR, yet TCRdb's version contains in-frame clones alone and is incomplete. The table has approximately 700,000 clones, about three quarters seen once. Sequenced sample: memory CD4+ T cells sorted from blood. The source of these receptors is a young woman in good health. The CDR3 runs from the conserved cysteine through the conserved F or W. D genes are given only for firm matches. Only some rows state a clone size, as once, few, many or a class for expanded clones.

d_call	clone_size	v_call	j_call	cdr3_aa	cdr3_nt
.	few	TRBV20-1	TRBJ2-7	CSGTTYEQYF	TGCAGTGGGACGACCTACGAGCAGTACTTC
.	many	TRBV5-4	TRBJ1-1	CASSLEVGLNTEAFF	TGTGCCAGCAGCTTGGAGGTGGGTCTGAACACTGAAGCTTTCTTT
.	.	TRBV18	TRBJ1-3	CASSPPGRNSGNTIYF	TGTGCCAGCTCACCGCCGGGACGGAACTCTGGAAACACCATATATTTT
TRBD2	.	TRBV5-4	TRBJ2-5	CASRTSGHQETQYF	TGTGCCAGCAGGACTAGCGGGCATCAAGAGACCCAGTACTTC
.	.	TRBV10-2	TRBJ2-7	CASSDVFGREQYF	TGCGCCAGCAGTGACGTTTTTGGTCGCGAGCAGTACTTC
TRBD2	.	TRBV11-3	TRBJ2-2	CAHPTSVLELFF	TGTGCCCACCCCACTAGCGTCTTGGAGCTGTTTTTT
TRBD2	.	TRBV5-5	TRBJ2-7	CASSSLSGGPSEQYF	TGTGCCAGCAGCTCCCTTTCGGGAGGACCCAGCGAGCAGTACTTC
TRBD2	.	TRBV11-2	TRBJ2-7	CASSPTDGGSVEQYF	TGTGCCAGCAGCCCCACGGACGGGGGGTCAGTCGAGCAGTACTTC
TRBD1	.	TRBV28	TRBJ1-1	CASTHGPIDRGDTEAFF	TGTGCCAGCACCCATGGGCCTATTGACAGGGGGGACACTGAAGCTTTCTTT
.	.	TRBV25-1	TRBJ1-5	CASSDNGGPSNQPQHF	TGTGCCAGCAGTGATAATGGGGGCCCTAGCAATCAGCCCCAGCATTTT
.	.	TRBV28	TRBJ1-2	CASSLRRRVHGYTF	TGTGCCAGCAGTCTGAGACGGCGCGTCCATGGCTACACCTTC
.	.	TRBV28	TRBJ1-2	CASKSGTPGYTF	TGTGCCAGTAAGTCGGGGACTCCGGGCTACACCTTC
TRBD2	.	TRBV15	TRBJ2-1	CATSRDRSGNNEQFF	TGTGCCACCAGCAGAGATAGGAGCGGGAACAATGAGCAGTTCTTC
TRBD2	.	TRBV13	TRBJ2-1	CASGTIAGGWNEQFF	TGTGCCAGCGGGACTATAGCGGGAGGTTGGAATGAGCAGTTCTTC
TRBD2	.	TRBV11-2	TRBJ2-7	CASSTQFTSGSSSYEQYF	TGTGCCAGCAGCACCCAATTTACTAGCGGGAGCTCCTCCTACGAGCAGTACTTC
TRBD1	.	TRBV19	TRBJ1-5	CASSADQGAGQPQHF	TGTGCCAGTAGTGCCGATCAGGGGGCAGGGCAGCCCCAGCATTTT
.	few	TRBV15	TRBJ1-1	CATSRGVGRDNTEAFF	TGTGCCACCAGCAGAGGGGTGGGAAGGGATAACACTGAAGCTTTCTTT